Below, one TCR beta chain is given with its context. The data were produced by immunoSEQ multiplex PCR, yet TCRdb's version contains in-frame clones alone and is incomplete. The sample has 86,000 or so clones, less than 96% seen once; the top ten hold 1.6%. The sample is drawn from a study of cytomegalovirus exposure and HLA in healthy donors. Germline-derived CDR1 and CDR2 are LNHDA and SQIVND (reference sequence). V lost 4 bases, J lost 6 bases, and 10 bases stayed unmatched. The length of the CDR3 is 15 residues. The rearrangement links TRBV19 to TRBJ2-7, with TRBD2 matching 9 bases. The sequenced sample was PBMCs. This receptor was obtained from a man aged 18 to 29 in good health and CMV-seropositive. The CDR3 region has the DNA TGTGCCAGTAGTACTGTAGCGGGAGAGGTTGCCGAGCAGTACTTC. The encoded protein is CASSTVAGEVAEQYF. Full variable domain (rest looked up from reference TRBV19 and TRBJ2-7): DGGITQSPKYLFRKEGQNVTLSCEQNLNHDAMYWYRQDPGQGLRLIYYSQIVNDFQKGDIAEGYSVSREKKESFPLTVTSAQKNPTAFYLCASSTVAGEVAEQYFGPGTRLTVT.